A single sample gave rise to the 13 T cell receptor beta chains below, sequenced in a study of T-cell reconstitution after alpha-beta-depleted transplantation in children. Construction of the TCRbeta library involved unique molecular identifiers. TCRdb redid the calling of the PCR reads with MiXCR, one entry per CDR3 protein. The sample holds fewer than 550,000 distinct CDR3 sequences, roughly a tenth seen once. The sequenced sample was PBMCs, obtained before TCRalphabeta/CD19-depleted stem cell transplant. Receptors originate from a child aged 2 to 10 with inherited bone marrow failure, due to receive a stem cell transplant.

This clonotype was detected many times. V usage is TRBV20-1 and J usage is TRBJ2-3, with a weak D call TRBD2 (6 bases). Between the trimmed V and J ends, which lost 8 bases and 7 bases, there was a span of 10 bases. Germline CDR1 and CDR2: DFQATT and SNEGSKA (reference sequence). The CDR3 runs 10 residues. The chain's CDR3 is CSRERNTQYF. The CDR3 DNA sequence: TGCAGTCGGGAGCGGAATACGCAGTATTTT.

The chain combines TRBV7-9 with TRBJ2-2; a possible D gene is TRBD1 (6 bases). Trimming left V 3 bases short and J 3 bases short, with 11 bases between. Germline assignment: CDR1 SEHNR and CDR2 FQNEAQ (reference sequence). This CDR3 comprises 15 residues. This chain's CDR3 is CASSFWDIDTGELFF. CDR3 sequence (DNA): TGTGCCAGCAGCTTCTGGGACATAGACACCGGGGAGCTGTTTTTT.

This clonotype was seen a handful of times. It is unclear where the CDR3 begins or ends on the DNA, so no DNA is shown, and the CDR3 is as TCRdb lists it. The chain couples TRBV30 to TRBJ1-1. The V gene's germline CDR1 is GTSNPN and CDR2 SVGIG (reference sequence). From its first to its last residue, the CDR3 has 14 amino acids. CDR3 residues: CAWSVVAPGSPPFF.

This clonotype was observed many times. The chain has TRBV28 and TRBJ1-5; D not certain. There are 13 residues in the CDR3. Trimming removed 10 bases from V and 9 bases from J, with 19 bases in between. Looked up from germline, CDR1 is MDHEN and CDR2 is SYDVKM. CDR3 sequence (DNA): TGTGCCACCTTCCCCCGGCCGGGCAGGCCCCAGCATTTT. Residues: CATFPRPGRPQHF.

On this clonotype itself: It may be a read error: a sequence one base away is much more abundant. The chain combines TRBV12-3 or TRBV12-4 with TRBJ1-1; possibly TRBD1 for D (5 bases). Trimming stripped 8 bases from V and 2 bases from J, with 9 bases between. CDR3 length: 12 amino acids. The CDR3 nucleotides are TGTGCCAGCGAGGGGCTCAACACTGAAGCTTTCTTT. It encodes CASEGLNTEAFF.

The chain combines TRBV6-1 with TRBJ2-6; D may be TRBD1 (5 bases). Trimming pared 6 bases from V and 3 bases from J, leaving 9 bases between. Germline CDR1 reads MNHNS; CDR2 reads SASEGT. CDR3 length: 14 residues. This CDR3 is CASSPRVGANVLTF. Written as DNA, the CDR3 is TGTGCCAGCAGCCCCAGGGTTGGGGCCAACGTCCTGACTTTC.

Ten or more counts support this clonotype. J is TRBJ2-3 and V is TRBV29-1, with D uncertain. V was pared by 3 bases and J by 4 bases, with 8 bases between. The CDR3 is 12 amino acids. In germline, CDR1 is SQVTM, CDR2 ANQGSEA. CDR3 nucleotides: TGCAGCGTTGAGAATAGCCCAGATACGCAGTATTTT. This gives the protein CSVENSPDTQYF.

This clonotype showed up many times. The rearrangement uses TRBV20-1 and TRBJ2-7; D is perhaps TRBD2 (6 bases). The CDR3 has 19 residues. Germline V lookup: CDR1 DFQATT, CDR2 SNEGSKA (reference sequence). Trimming shortened V by 1 base and J by 2 bases, and 27 bases separated the two germline ends. CDR3 region: CSARGRAGDGASVPYEQYF. The CDR3 DNA reads TGCAGTGCTAGAGGGAGGGCCGGGGACGGAGCTAGCGTCCCCTACGAGCAGTACTTC.

In this sample, this clonotype turned up many times. The J gene is TRBJ2-2, the V gene TRBV20-1; 8 bases line up with TRBD2. The CDR3 runs to 14 residues. CDR1 and CDR2 from the germline V gene are DFQATT and SNEGSKA (reference sequence). V shed 6 bases, J shed 5 bases, and the junction held 8 bases outside the gene matches. CDR3 sequence reads: CSAREGWRTGELFF. In DNA form, the CDR3 reads TGCAGTGCCCGGGAGGGCTGGCGAACCGGGGAGCTGTTTTTT.

This clonotype showed up many times. This chain joins TRBV7-9 and TRBJ2-2; D is unclear. V gave up 3 bases and J gave up 2 bases, with 7 bases separating them. The CDR3 spans 14 residues. Germline values: CDR1 SEHNR, CDR2 FQNEAQ (reference sequence). The CDR3 DNA reads as TGTGCCAGCAGCTTCCCCCTCAACACCGGGGAGCTGTTTTTT. This gives the protein CASSFPLNTGELFF.

This clonotype has only a few counts. The J gene is TRBJ2-1, the V gene TRBV5-5; TRBD2 matches at 8 bases. The V gene end was trimmed by 1 base and the J gene end by 6 bases; junction bases not matched to a gene: 3. The CDR3 loop spans 14 amino acids. Germline CDR1 reads SGHKS; CDR2 reads YYEKEE (reference sequence). The CDR3 loop is CASSLKSGSNEQFF. DNA for the CDR3: TGTGCCAGCAGCTTGAAAAGCGGGAGCAATGAGCAGTTCTTC.

This clonotype was counted at least ten times. V and J are TRBV16 and TRBJ2-7; D gene unclear. Looked up from germline, CDR1 is KGHSY and CDR2 is FQNENV. CDR3 size: 12 residues. Trimming removed 7 bases at V and 6 bases at J, with 13 bases between. CDR3 residues: CASTPGGSEQYF. In nucleotides, the CDR3 is TGTGCCAGCACCCCCGGTGGATCCGAGCAGTACTTC.

This clonotype was recorded many times. This chain uses TRBV9 with TRBJ2-1; 13 nucleotides match TRBD2. V shed 4 bases, J shed 9 bases, and the junction held 7 bases outside the gene matches. Looked up from germline, CDR1 is SGDLS and CDR2 is YYNGEE. The CDR3 sequence is 15 residues long. Written as DNA, the CDR3 is TGTGCCAGCAGCCCTACTAGCGGGAGGGGGGCTGAGCAGTTCTTC. Amino acids: CASSPTSGRGAEQFF.